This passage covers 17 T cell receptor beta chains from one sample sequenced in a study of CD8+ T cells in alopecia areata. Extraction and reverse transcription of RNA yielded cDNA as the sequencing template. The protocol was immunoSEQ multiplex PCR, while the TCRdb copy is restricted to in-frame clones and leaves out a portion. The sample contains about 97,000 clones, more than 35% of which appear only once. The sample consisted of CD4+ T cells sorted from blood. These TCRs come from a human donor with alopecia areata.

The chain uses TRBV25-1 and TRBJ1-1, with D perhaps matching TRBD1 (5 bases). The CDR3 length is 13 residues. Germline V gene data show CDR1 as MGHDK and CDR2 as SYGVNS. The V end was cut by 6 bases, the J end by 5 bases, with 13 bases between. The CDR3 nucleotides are TGTGCCAGCAGCCCCACAGGTAGGACTGAAGCTTTCTTT. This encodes CASSPTGRTEAFF.

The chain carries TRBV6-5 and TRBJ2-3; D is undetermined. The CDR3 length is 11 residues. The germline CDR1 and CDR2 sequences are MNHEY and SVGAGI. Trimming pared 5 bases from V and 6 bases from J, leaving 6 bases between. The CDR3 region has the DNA TGTGCCAGCAGTAGGATGGATACGCAGTATTTT. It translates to CASSRMDTQYF.

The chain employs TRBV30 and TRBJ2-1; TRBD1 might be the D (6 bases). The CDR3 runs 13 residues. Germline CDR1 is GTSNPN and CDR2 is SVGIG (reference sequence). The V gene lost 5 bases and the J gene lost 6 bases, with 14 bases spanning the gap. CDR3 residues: CAWCTEGVNEQFF. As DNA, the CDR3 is TGTGCCTGGTGTACAGAGGGGGTCAATGAGCAGTTCTTC.

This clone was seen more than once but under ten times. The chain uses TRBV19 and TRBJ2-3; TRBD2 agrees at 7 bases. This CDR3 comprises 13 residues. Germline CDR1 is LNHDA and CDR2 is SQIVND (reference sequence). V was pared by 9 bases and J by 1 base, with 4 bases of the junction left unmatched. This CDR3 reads CASGRKGTDTQYF. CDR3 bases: TGTGCCAGCGGGAGGAAGGGCACAGATACGCAGTATTTT. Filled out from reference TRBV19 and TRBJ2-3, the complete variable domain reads DGGITQSPKYLFRKEGQNVTLSCEQNLNHDAMYWYRQDPGQGLRLIYYSQIVNDFQKGDIAEGYSVSREKKESFPLTVTSAQKNPTAFYLCASGRKGTDTQYFGPGTRLTVL.

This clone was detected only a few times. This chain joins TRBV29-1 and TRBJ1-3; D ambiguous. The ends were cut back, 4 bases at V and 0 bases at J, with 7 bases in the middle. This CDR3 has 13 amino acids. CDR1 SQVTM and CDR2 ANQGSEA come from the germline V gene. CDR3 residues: CSVGAASGNTIYF. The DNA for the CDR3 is TGCAGCGTTGGGGCAGCCTCTGGAAACACCATATATTTT.

In DNA form, the CDR3 reads TGTGCCAGCAAATCCGGGACTTTTCGACCAGATACGCAGTATTTT. Its translation is CASKSGTFRPDTQYF. The rearrangement uses TRBV5-4 and TRBJ2-3, with D tentatively TRBD2 (6 bases). CDR3 length: 15 residues. The V gene lost 6 bases and the J gene lost 4 bases, with 18 bases spanning the gap. The germline V gene encodes CDR1 SGHNT and CDR2 YYREEE (reference sequence). Drawing the rest from reference TRBV5-4 and TRBJ2-3, the complete variable domain is ETGVTQSPTHLIKTRGQQVTLRCSSQSGHNTVSWYQQALGQGPQFIFQYYREEENGRGNFPPRFSGLQFPNYSSELNVNALELDDSALYLCASKSGTFRPDTQYFGPGTRLTVL.

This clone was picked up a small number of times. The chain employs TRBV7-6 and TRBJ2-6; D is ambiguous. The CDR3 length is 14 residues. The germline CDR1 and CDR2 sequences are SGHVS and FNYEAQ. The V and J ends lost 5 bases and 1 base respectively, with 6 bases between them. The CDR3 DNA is TGTGCCAGCAGCGCCAATTCTGGGGCCAACGTCCTGACTTTC. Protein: CASSANSGANVLTF. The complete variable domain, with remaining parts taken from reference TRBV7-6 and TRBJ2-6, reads GAGVSQSPRYKVTKRGQDVALRCDPISGHVSLYWYRQALGQGPEFLTYFNYEAQQDKSGLPNDRFSAERPEGSISTLTIQRTEQRDSAMYRCASSANSGANVLTFGAGSRLTVL.

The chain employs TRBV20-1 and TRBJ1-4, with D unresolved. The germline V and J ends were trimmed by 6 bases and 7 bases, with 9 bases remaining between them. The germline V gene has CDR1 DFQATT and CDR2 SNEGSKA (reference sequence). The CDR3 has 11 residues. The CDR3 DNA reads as TGCAGTGCAGAAGGACGTGAAAAACTGTTTTTT. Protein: CSAEGREKLFF.

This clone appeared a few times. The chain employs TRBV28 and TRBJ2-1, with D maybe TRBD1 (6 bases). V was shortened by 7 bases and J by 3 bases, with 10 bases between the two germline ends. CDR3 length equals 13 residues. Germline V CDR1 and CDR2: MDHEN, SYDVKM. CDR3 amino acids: CASTGQSYNEQFF. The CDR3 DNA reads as TGTGCCAGCACCGGACAGAGCTACAATGAGCAGTTCTTC. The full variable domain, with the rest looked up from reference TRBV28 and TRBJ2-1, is DVKVTQSSRYLVKRTGEKVFLECVQDMDHENMFWYRQDPGLGLRLIYFSYDVKMKEKGDIPEGYSVSREKKERFSLILESASTNQTSMYLCASTGQSYNEQFFGPGTRLTVL.

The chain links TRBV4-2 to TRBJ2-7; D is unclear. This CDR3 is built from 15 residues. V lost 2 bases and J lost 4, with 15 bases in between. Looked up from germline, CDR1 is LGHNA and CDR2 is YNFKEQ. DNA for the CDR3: TGTGCCAGCAGCCAATTACCTCCGATCATGTACGAGCAGTACTTC. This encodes CASSQLPPIMYEQYF.

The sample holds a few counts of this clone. The CDR3 DNA sequence: TGTGCCAGCAGCCCGGGACAGGCTAGCACAGATACGCAGTATTTT. Translated: CASSPGQASTDTQYF. This chain uses TRBV11-1 with TRBJ2-3; 8 nucleotides align to TRBD1. Germline V gives CDR1 SGHAT, CDR2 FQDESV (reference sequence). V was pared by 5 bases and J by 0 bases, with 4 bases of the junction left unmatched. The CDR3 is 15 amino acids.

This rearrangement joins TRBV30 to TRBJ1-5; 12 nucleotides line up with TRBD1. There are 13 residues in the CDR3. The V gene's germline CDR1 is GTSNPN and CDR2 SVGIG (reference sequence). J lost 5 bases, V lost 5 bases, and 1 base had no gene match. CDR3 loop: CAWGTGGHQPQHF. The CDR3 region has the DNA TGTGCCTGGGGGACAGGGGGCCATCAGCCCCAGCATTTT.

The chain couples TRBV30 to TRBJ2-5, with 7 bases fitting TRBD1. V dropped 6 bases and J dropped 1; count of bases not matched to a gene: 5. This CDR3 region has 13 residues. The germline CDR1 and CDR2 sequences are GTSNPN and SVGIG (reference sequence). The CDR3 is CACTRDSQETQYF. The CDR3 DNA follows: TGTGCCTGCACCCGGGACAGCCAAGAGACCCAGTACTTC.

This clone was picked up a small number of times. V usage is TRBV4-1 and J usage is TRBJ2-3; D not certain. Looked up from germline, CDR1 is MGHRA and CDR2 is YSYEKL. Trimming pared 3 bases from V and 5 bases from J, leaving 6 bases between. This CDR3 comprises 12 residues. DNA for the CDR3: TGCGCCAGCAGCCAGGTACTAGATACGCAGTATTTT. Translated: CASSQVLDTQYF.

The CDR3: CASSYRDLSTEAFF. In nucleotides, the CDR3 is TGCGCCAGCAGCTATAGGGACCTAAGCACTGAAGCTTTCTTT. This chain joins TRBV5-1 and TRBJ1-1; a possible D gene is TRBD1 (5 bases). V lost 3 bases to trimming and J lost 4 bases, with 13 bases between them. The CDR3 spans 14 residues. Germline V gives CDR1 SGHRS, CDR2 YFSETQ. Full variable domain (outside the CDR3, taken from reference TRBV5-1 and TRBJ1-1): KAGVTQTPRYLIKTRGQQVTLSCSPISGHRSVSWYQQTPGQGLQFLFEYFSETQRNKGNFPGRFSGRQFSNSRSEMNVSTLELGDSALYLCASSYRDLSTEAFFGQGTRLTVV.

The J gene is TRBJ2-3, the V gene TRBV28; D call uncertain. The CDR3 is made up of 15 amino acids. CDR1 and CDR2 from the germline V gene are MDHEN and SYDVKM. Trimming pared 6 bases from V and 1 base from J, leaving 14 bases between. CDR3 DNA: TGTGCCAGCAGCGAAGCAGGTTCCCGCACAGATACGCAGTATTTT. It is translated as CASSEAGSRTDTQYF.

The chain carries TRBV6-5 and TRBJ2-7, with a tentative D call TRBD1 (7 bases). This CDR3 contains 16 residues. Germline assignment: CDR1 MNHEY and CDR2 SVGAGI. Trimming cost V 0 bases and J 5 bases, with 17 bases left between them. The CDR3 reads CASSYSTRGHGDEQYF. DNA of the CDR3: TGTGCCAGCAGTTACTCGACTAGGGGGCACGGGGACGAGCAGTACTTC.